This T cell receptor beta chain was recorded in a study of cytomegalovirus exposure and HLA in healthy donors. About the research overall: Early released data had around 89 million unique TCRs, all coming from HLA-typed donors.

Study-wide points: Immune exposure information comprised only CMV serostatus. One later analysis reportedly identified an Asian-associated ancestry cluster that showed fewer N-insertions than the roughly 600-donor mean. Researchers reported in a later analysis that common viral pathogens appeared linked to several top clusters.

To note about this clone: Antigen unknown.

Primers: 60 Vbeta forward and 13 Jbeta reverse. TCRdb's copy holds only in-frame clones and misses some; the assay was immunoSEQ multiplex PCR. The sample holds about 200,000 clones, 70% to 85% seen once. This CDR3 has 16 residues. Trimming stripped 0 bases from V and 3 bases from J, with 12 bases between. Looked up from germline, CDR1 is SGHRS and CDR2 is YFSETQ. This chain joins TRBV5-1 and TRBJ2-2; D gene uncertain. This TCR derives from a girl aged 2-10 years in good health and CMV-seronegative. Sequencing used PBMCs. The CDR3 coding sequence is TGCGCCAGCAGCTTGGGAGTAGCCTATCACACCGGGGAGCTGTTTTTT. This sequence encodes CASSLGVAYHTGELFF.